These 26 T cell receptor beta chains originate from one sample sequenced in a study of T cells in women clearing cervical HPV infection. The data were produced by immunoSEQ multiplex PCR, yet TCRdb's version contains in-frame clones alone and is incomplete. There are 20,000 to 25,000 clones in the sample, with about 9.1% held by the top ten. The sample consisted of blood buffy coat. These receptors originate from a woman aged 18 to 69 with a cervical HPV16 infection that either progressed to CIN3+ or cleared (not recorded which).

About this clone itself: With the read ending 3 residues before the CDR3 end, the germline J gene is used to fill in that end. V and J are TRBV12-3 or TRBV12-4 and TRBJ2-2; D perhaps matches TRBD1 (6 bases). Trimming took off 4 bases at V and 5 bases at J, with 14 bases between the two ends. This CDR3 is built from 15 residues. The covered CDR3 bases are TGTGCCAGCAGTTACGCCCCCCAGGGGACCGGGGAG. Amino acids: CASSYAPQGTGE. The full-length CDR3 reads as CASSYAPQGTGELFF.

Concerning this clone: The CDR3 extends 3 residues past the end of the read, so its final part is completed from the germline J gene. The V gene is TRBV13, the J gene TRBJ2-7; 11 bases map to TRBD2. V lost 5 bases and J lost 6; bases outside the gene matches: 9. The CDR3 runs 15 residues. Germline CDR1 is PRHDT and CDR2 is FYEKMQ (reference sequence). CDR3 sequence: CASSILAGERGEQYF. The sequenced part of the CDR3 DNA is TGTGCCAGCAGCATACTAGCGGGAGAACGTGGCGAG. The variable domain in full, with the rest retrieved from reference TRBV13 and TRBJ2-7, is AAGVIQSPRHLIKEKRETATLKCYPIPRHDTVYWYQQGPGQDPQFLISFYEKMQSDKGSIPDRFSAQQFSDYHSELNMSSLELGDSALYFCASSILAGERGEQYFGPGTRLTVT.

This chain's CDR3 is CASRRQGAQETQYF. CDR3 bases read: TGTGCCAGTAGACGGCAGGGGGCTCAAGAGACC. The rearrangement uses TRBV19 and TRBJ2-5, with 8 bases aligning to TRBD1. The read ends 3 residues before the CDR3 terminus; that terminus is restored from the germline J gene. V was clipped by 6 bases and J by 2 bases; unmatched bases: 5. Looked up from germline, CDR1 is LNHDA and CDR2 is SQIVND (reference sequence). The CDR3 spans 14 residues.

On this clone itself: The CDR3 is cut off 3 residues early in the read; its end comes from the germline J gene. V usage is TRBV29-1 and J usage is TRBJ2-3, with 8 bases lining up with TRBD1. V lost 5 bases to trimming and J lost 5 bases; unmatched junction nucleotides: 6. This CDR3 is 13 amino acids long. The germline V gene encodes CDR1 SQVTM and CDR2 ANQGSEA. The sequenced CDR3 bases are TGCAGCGTTAGGACAGGGACAGGAGATACG. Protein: CSVRTGTGDT. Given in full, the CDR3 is CSVRTGTGDTQYF.

CDR3: CASSYSIGDSSYNEQFF. The sequenced CDR3 bases are TGTGCCAGCAGTTACTCGATCGGGGACAGCTCCTACAATGAG. The chain combines TRBV6-2 or TRBV6-3 with TRBJ2-1; 7 positions match TRBD1. The CDR3 goes on 3 residues after the read ends, and that part is filled in from the germline J gene. CDR1 is MNHEY and CDR2 is SVGEGT in the germline V gene. CDR3 length equals 17 residues. V shed 0 bases and J 0 bases; nucleotides not matched to a gene: 5.

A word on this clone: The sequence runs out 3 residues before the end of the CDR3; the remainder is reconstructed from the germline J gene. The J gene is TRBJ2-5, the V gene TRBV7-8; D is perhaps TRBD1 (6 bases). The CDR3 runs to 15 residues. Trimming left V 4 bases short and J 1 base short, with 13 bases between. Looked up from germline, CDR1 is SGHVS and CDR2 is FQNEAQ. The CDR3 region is CASSYPTGRQETQYF. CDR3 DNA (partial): TGTGCCAGCAGCTATCCAACAGGGCGCCAAGAGACC.

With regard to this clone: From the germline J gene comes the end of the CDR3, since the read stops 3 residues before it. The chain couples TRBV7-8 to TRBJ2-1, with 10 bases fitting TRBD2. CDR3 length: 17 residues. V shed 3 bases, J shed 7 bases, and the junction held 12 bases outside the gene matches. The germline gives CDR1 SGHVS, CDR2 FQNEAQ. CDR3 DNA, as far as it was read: TGTGCCAGCAGCTTCCCACGGACTAGCGGTGGGGGTAATGAG. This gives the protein CASSFPRTSGGGNE. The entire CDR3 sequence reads CASSFPRTSGGGNEQFF.

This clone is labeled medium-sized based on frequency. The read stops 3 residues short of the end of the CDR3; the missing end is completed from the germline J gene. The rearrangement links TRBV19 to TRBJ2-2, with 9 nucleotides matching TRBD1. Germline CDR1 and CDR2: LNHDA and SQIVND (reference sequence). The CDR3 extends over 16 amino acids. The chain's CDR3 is CASSPPRGQGISLLFF. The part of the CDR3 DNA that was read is TGTGCCAGCTCACCCCCCCGAGGACAGGGGATTAGCTTG.

The DNA read from the CDR3 is TGTGCCAGCAGGGCTAGCGGCTACACAGATACG. Protein: CASRASGYTDT. The entire CDR3 sequence reads CASRASGYTDTQYF. The J gene is TRBJ2-3, the V gene TRBV7-9, with 7 bases lining up with TRBD2. Read coverage stops 3 residues before the CDR3 terminus; the germline J gene supplies the remainder. The length of the CDR3 is 14 residues. The J segment lost 2 bases and the V segment lost 6 bases, leaving 5 bases of the junction unmatched. Germline V gene data show CDR1 as SEHNR and CDR2 as FQNEAQ (reference sequence).

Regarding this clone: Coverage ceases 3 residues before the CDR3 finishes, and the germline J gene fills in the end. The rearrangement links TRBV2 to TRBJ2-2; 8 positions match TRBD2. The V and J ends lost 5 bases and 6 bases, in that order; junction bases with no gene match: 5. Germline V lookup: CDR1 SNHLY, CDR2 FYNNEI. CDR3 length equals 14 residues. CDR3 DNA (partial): TGTGCCAGCAGTCGTCGGGGGGGCTCCGGGGAG. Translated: CASSRRGGSGE. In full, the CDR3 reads CASSRRGGSGELFF. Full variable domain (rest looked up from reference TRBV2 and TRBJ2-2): EPEVTQTPSHQVTQMGQEVILRCVPISNHLYFYWYRQILGQKVEFLVSFYNNEISEKSEIFDDQFSVERPDGSNFTLKIRSTKLEDSAMYFCASSRRGGSGELFFGEGSRLTVL.

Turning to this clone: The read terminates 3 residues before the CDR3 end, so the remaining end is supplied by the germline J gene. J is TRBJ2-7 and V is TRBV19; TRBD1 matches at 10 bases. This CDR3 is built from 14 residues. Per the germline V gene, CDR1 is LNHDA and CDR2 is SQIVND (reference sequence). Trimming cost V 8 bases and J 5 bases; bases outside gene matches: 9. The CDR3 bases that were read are TGTGCCAGTGGTCCCGGGACAGGGGTCCACGAG. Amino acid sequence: CASGPGTGVHE. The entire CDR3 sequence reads CASGPGTGVHEQYF.

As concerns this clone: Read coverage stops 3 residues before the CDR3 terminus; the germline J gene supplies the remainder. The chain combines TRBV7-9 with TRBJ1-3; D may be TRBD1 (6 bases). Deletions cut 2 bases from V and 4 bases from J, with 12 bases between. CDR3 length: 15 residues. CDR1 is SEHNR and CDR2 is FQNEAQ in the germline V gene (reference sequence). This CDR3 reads CASSLRGTGGNTIYF. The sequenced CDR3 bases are TGTGCCAGCAGCTTAAGGGGCACAGGGGGAAACACC.

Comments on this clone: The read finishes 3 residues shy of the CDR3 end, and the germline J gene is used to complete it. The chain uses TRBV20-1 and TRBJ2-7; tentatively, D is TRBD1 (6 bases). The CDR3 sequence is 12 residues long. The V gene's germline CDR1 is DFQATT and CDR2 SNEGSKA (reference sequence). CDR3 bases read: TGCAGCGCTGTCCGGACAGCCTACGAG. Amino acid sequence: CSAVRTAYE. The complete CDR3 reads CSAVRTAYEQYF.

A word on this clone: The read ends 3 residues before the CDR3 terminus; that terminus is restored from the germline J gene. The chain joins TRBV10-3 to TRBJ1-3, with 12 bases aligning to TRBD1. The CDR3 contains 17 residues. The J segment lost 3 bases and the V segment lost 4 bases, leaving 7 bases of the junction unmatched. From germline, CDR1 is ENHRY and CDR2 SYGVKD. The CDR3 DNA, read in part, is TGTGCCATCAGTGTAAGGGGACAGGGGGCGATTGGAAACACC. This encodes CAISVRGQGAIGNT. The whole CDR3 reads CAISVRGQGAIGNTIYF.

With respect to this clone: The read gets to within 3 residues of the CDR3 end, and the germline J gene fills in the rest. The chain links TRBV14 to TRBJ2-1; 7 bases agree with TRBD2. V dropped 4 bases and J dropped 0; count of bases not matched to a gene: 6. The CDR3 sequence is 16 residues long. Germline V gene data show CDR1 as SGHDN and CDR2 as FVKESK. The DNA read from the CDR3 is TGTGCCAGCAGCCGGACCGGACTAGGCTCCTACAATGAG. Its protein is CASSRTGLGSYNE. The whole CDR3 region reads CASSRTGLGSYNEQFF.

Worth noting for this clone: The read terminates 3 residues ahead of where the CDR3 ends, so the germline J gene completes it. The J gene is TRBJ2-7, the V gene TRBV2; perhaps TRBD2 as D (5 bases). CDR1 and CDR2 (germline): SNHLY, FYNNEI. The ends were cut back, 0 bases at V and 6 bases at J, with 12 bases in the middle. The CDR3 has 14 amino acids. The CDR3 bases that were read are TGTGCCAGCAGTGAAGCTCGGGGTAAGGGCGAG. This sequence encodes CASSEARGKGE. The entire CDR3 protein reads CASSEARGKGEQYF.

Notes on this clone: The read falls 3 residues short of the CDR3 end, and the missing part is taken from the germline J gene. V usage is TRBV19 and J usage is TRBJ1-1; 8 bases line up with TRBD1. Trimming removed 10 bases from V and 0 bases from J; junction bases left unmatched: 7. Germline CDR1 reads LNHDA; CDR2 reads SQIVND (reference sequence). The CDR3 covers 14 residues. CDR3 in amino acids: CATDRGGMNTEAFF. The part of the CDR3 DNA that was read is TGTGCCACCGACAGGGGAGGCATGAACACTGAA.

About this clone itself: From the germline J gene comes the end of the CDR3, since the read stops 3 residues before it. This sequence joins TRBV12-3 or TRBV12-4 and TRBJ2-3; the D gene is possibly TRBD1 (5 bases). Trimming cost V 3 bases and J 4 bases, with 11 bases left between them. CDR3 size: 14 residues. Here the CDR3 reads CASSLLGRADTQYF. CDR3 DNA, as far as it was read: TGTGCCAGCAGTTTGTTGGGGCGTGCAGATACG.

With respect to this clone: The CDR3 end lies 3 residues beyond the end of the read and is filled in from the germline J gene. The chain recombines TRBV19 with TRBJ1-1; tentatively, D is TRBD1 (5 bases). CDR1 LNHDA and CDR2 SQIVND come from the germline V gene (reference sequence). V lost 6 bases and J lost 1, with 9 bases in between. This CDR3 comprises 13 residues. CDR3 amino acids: CASSRGANTEAFF. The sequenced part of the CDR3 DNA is TGTGCCAGTAGCAGAGGGGCGAACACTGAA.

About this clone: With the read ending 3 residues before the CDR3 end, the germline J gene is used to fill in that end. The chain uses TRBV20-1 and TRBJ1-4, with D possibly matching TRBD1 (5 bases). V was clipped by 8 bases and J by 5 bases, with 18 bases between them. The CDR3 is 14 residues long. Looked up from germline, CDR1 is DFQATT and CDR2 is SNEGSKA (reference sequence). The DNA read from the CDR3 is TGCAGTTTGTTTCCCAACAGGAAAAATGAAAAA. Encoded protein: CSLFPNRKNEK. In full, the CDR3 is CSLFPNRKNEKLFF.

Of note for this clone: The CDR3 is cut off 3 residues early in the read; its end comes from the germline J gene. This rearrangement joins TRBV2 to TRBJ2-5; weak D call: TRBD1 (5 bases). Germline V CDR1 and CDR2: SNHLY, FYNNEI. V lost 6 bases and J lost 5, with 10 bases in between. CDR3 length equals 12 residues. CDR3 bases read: TGTGCCAGCAGACAGGAGTCGGAGACC. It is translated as CASRQESET. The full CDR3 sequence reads CASRQESETQYF.

CDR3: CASSSSVEPYEQYF. The CDR3 DNA, read in part, is TGTGCCAGCAGCTCCTCGGTAGAGCCCTACGAG. The chain couples TRBV11-3 to TRBJ2-7; D gene unclear. Read coverage stops 3 residues before the CDR3 terminus; the germline J gene supplies the remainder. The V gene lost 4 bases and the J gene lost 2 bases, with 12 bases spanning the gap. The CDR3 spans 14 residues. Germline V CDR1 and CDR2: SGHNT, YENEEA.

CDR3: CASSPSGRDTEAFF. The sequenced CDR3 bases are TGTGCCAGCTCACCGTCAGGGAGGGACACTGAA. The chain employs TRBV18 and TRBJ1-1; TRBD1 is a possible D gene (5 bases). Read coverage stops 3 residues before the CDR3 terminus; the germline J gene supplies the remainder. The CDR3 runs 14 residues. Between the trimmed V and J ends, which lost 3 bases and 3 bases, there was a span of 11 bases. Germline V lookup: CDR1 KGHSH, CDR2 LQKENI. The full variable domain, completed using reference TRBV18 and TRBJ1-1, is NAGVMQNPRHLVRRRGQEARLRCSPMKGHSHVYWYRQLPEEGLKFMVYLQKENIIDESGMPKERFSAEFPKEGPSILRIQQVVRGDSAAYFCASSPSGRDTEAFFGQGTRLTVV.

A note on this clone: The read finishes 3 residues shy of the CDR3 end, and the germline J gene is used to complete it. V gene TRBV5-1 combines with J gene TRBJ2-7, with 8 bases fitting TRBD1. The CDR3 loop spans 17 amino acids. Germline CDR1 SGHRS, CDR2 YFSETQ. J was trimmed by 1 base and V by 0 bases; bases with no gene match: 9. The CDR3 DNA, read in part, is TGCGCCAGCAGCTTGGCGACCGGGACAGGCCATTCCTACGAG. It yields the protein CASSLATGTGHSYE. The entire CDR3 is CASSLATGTGHSYEQYF.

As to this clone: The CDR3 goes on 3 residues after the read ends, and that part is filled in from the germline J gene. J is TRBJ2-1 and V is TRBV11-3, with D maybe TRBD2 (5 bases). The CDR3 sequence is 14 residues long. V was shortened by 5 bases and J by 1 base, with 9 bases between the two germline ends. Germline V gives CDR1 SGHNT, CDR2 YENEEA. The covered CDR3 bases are TGTGCCAGCAGCACCCGGGGATCCTACAATGAG. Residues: CASSTRGSYNE. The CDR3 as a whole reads CASSTRGSYNEQFF.

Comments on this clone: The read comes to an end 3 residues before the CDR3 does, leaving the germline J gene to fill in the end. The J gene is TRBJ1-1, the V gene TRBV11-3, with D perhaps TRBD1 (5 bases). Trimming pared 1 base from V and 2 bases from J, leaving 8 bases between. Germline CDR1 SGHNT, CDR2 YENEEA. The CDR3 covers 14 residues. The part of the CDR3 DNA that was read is TGTGCCAGCAGCTTAGGGGGGGATAACACTGAA. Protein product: CASSLGGDNTE. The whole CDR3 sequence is CASSLGGDNTEAFF.